The present entry profiles one T cell receptor (beta chain) with its context. Previously, flow cytometry had revealed CD8+CD57+ cell expansion in the patients chosen for sequencing. Between the trimmed V and J ends, which lost 8 bases and 7 bases, there was a span of 18 bases. Per germline, CDR1 MNHNY and CDR2 SVGAGI (reference sequence). The CDR3 has 13 amino acids. Using genomic DNA as the template, TCR beta VDJ and CDR3 profiling was carried out. TCRdb reanalysed the reads using MiXCR and keeps one entry per CDR3 protein. This table holds 250,000 to 300,000 distinct CDR3 sequences, roughly 53% found once. These data come from a study of CD8+CD57+ T cells in acquired aplastic anemia.

The sequence was collected from a human donor with aplastic anemia. The sequencing sample was made of sorted CD4+, CD8+, or CD8+CD57+ T cells (not recorded which) from PBMCs. The rearrangement links TRBV6-6 to TRBJ2-7, with unresolved D. The CDR3 DNA sequence: TGTGCCAGCGGCCCGCACCGTGTAGGAGAGCAGTACTTC. Residues: CASGPHRVGEQYF.